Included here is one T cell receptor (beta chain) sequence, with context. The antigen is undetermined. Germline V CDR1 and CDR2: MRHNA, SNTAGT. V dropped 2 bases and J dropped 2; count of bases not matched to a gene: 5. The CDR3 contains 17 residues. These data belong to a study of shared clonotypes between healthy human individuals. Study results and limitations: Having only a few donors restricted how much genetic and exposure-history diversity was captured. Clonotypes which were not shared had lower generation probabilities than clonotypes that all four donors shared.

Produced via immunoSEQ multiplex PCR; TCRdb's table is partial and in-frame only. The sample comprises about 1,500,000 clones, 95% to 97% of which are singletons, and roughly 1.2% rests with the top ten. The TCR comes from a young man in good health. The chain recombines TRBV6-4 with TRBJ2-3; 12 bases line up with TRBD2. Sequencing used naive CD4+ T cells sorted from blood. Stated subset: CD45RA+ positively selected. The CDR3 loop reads CASSDTSGRLPTDTQYF. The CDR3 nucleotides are TGTGCCAGCAGTGACACTAGCGGGAGGCTCCCCACAGATACGCAGTATTTT.